The 27 T cell receptor beta chains below come from one sample, sequenced in a study of CD8+ T cells in alopecia areata. Investigators isolated RNA and reverse transcribed it into cDNA to act as the sequencing template. The repertoire was sequenced with immunoSEQ multiplex PCR; TCRdb's copy has only in-frame clones and lacks some. The sample includes fewer than 150,000 clones, 30% to 40% of them seen just once. The sequenced material came from CD4+ T cells sorted from blood. The receptor source for this set is a human donor with alopecia areata.

This clone was seen a few times. The V and J genes are TRBV6-5 and TRBJ2-2; D gene uncertain. The V gene lost 7 bases and the J gene lost 6 bases, with 12 bases spanning the gap. The CDR3 consists of 13 residues. Germline V lookup: CDR1 MNHEY, CDR2 SVGAGI. CDR3 region: CASKDSPAGELFF. CDR3 DNA sequence: TGTGCCAGCAAAGATAGCCCGGCCGGGGAGCTGTTTTTT.

This clone was seen a handful of times. The rearrangement uses TRBV29-1 and TRBJ1-3; no clear D gene. Germline values: CDR1 SQVTM, CDR2 ANQGSEA. This CDR3 comprises 12 residues. Between the trimmed V and J ends, which lost 8 bases and 0 bases, there was a span of 8 bases. CDR3: CSSKDSGNTIYF. CDR3 bases: TGCAGCAGTAAGGACTCTGGAAACACCATATATTTT.

The V and J genes are TRBV29-1 and TRBJ2-7; tentative D call: TRBD2 (6 bases). The germline CDR1 and CDR2 sequences are SQVTM and ANQGSEA. The V end was cut by 4 bases, the J end by 5 bases, with 12 bases between. CDR3 length: 12 amino acids. The CDR3 reads CSVGLGSHEQYF. The CDR3 nucleotides are TGCAGCGTTGGACTAGGTAGCCACGAGCAGTACTTC.

The chain joins TRBV30 to TRBJ1-3, with D unclear. V lost 0 bases to trimming and J lost 2 bases, with 11 bases between them. Per germline, CDR1 GTSNPN and CDR2 SVGIG (reference sequence). CDR3 length equals 15 residues. CDR3 DNA: TGTGCCTGGAGTGTAGTGGTGGGCACTGGAAACACCATATATTTT. Translated: CAWSVVVGTGNTIYF.

CDR3 nucleotide sequence: TGTGCCAGCAGCCCACGGTCTGGCACAGATACGCAGTATTTT. Translation: CASSPRSGTDTQYF. The chain uses TRBV7-2 and TRBJ2-3; D is unresolved. Trimming removed 5 bases from V and 1 base from J, with 10 bases in between. The CDR3 is made up of 14 amino acids. The germline V gene encodes CDR1 SGHTA and CDR2 FQGNSA.

This chain connects TRBV30 to TRBJ1-1; tentatively, D is TRBD1 (6 bases). Trimming shortened V by 0 bases and J by 4 bases, and 15 bases separated the two germline ends. From germline, CDR1 is GTSNPN and CDR2 SVGIG (reference sequence). This CDR3 comprises 15 residues. CDR3 residues: CAWSVLTGMGTEAFF. The CDR3 nucleotides read TGTGCCTGGAGTGTACTCACAGGGATGGGCACTGAAGCTTTCTTT.

The chain uses TRBV14 and TRBJ1-6; D may be TRBD1 (5 bases). This CDR3 comprises 17 residues. Germline-derived CDR1 and CDR2 are SGHDN and FVKESK. V lost 0 bases, J lost 6 bases, and 15 bases lay in between. The CDR3 nucleotides are TGTGCCAGCAGCCAAGATCACACGGGACGGCGTAATTCACCCCTCCACTTT. Encoded protein: CASSQDHTGRRNSPLHF.

This rearrangement joins TRBV7-2 to TRBJ2-7, with TRBD1 as a possible D gene (5 bases). The CDR3 consists of 12 residues. The V end lost 5 bases, the J end lost 3 bases, and 8 bases lay between the germline ends. The germline CDR1 and CDR2 sequences are SGHTA and FQGNSA. The chain's CDR3 is CASSDDSYEQYF. The CDR3 nucleotides read TGTGCCAGCAGCGATGACAGCTACGAGCAGTACTTC.

This rearrangement joins TRBV30 to TRBJ2-4, with unresolved D. CDR3 length equals 14 residues. Trimming stripped 3 bases from V and 2 bases from J, with 11 bases between. The V gene's germline CDR1 is GTSNPN and CDR2 SVGIG (reference sequence). The CDR3 region has the DNA TGTGCCTGGAGCGGCCGCTGGTCCAAAAACATTCAGTACTTC. Amino acids: CAWSGRWSKNIQYF.

This sequence joins TRBV10-3 and TRBJ2-5; 10 bases fit TRBD1. Germline V gene sequence: CDR1 ENHRY, CDR2 SYGVKD. The CDR3 is 14 amino acids. With 10 bases clipped from V and 5 bases from J, the junction kept 10 bases outside the gene matches. In nucleotides, the CDR3 is TGTGCCACCTCCGGGACAGGGGCCCGGGAGACCCAGTACTTC. This sequence encodes CATSGTGARETQYF.

The chain carries TRBV28 and TRBJ1-2; unclear D gene. Germline V gene sequence: CDR1 MDHEN, CDR2 SYDVKM. The CDR3 has 12 amino acids. The germline V and J ends were trimmed by 2 bases and 8 bases, with 9 bases remaining between them. The CDR3 reads CASSLNFRGYTF. CDR3 sequence (DNA): TGTGCCAGCAGTTTAAACTTTCGGGGCTACACCTTC.

The V and J genes are TRBV5-1 and TRBJ2-1; 7 nucleotides line up with TRBD1. J was trimmed by 6 bases and V by 3 bases; bases with no gene match: 3. CDR1 SGHRS and CDR2 YFSETQ come from the germline V gene. The CDR3 consists of 13 residues. The CDR3 reads CASSSGTANEQFF. As DNA, the CDR3 is TGCGCCAGCAGCTCCGGGACAGCCAATGAGCAGTTCTTC.

CDR3 sequence (DNA): TGTGCCAGCAGCAAAGTAGGGTTCCAAGAGACCCAGTACTTC. Translating it yields CASSKVGFQETQYF. This rearrangement joins TRBV21-1 to TRBJ2-5. TRBV21-1 is a pseudogene segment. This CDR3 has 14 residues.

Comment on this clone: This sample includes further DNA sequences coding for the same CDR3. The CDR3 DNA is TGTGCCAGCAGCAAGCGGGAGGGATACAATGAGCAGTTCTTC. Translation: CASSKREGYNEQFF. This chain joins TRBV4-2 and TRBJ2-1; 10 positions agree with TRBD2. This CDR3 has 14 residues. V shed 5 bases, J shed 4 bases, and the junction held 2 bases outside the gene matches. CDR1 and CDR2 from the germline V gene are LGHNA and YNFKEQ.

Sample share makes this clone medium-sized. This rearrangement joins TRBV28 to TRBJ2-7; 8 bases agree with TRBD1. The V gene's germline CDR1 is MDHEN and CDR2 SYDVKM. V gave up 4 bases and J gave up 6 bases; unmatched junction bases: 11. The CDR3 runs 15 residues. CDR3 loop: CASSSPDRGRGEQYF. CDR3 sequence (DNA): TGTGCCAGCAGTTCCCCCGACAGGGGCCGGGGCGAGCAGTACTTC.

The chain has TRBV7-2 and TRBJ2-3, with a tentative D call TRBD2 (5 bases). The CDR3 covers 13 residues. Trimming took 7 bases from V and 2 from J, leaving 10 bases between them. The germline gives CDR1 SGHTA, CDR2 FQGNSA. The CDR3 DNA sequence: TGTGCCAGCACCCTAGCCATCACAGATACGCAGTATTTT. This encodes CASTLAITDTQYF.

The DNA of the CDR3 is TGCGCCAGCAGCCCGGGACTAGCGGGGAGAACTAGCACAGATACGCAGTATTTT. Amino acid sequence: CASSPGLAGRTSTDTQYF. The J gene is TRBJ2-3, the V gene TRBV4-3, with 13 positions matching TRBD2. Germline V CDR1 and CDR2: LGHNA, YSLEER. The ends lost 4 bases at V and 0 bases at J; junction bases unmatched: 7. CDR3 length: 18 amino acids.

The chain joins TRBV5-1 to TRBJ2-5; D may be TRBD2 (5 bases). The CDR3 loop spans 15 amino acids. Between the trimmed V and J ends, which lost 8 bases and 2 bases, there was a span of 19 bases. CDR1 and CDR2 (germline): SGHRS, YFSETQ. In DNA, the CDR3 is TGCGCCAGTTCGACTCCTACGGGCGGGCAAGAGACCCAGTACTTC. Its protein is CASSTPTGGQETQYF.

The chain is built from TRBV29-1 and TRBJ2-5; 7 bases agree with TRBD2. Germline V lookup: CDR1 SQVTM, CDR2 ANQGSEA. The CDR3 runs to 14 residues. The trim removed 3 bases at V and 6 bases at J, leaving 10 bases unmatched. DNA of the CDR3: TGCAGCGTTGAGATGTGGCAGGGAGGGAAGACCCAGTACTTC. Its protein is CSVEMWQGGKTQYF.

The chain carries TRBV4-3 and TRBJ2-7, with a weak D call TRBD1 (5 bases). Trimming cost V 0 bases and J 2 bases, with 17 bases left between them. Germline V gives CDR1 LGHNA, CDR2 YSLEER. The CDR3 is made up of 17 amino acids. In DNA form, the CDR3 reads TGCGCCAGCAGCCAAGAATCGGCCGGACACATCCCCTACGAGCAGTACTTC. It specifies CASSQESAGHIPYEQYF.

The genes are TRBV7-6 and TRBJ2-5, with 8 nucleotides matching TRBD2. Germline V gene sequence: CDR1 SGHVS, CDR2 FNYEAQ. This CDR3 has 15 amino acids. V shed 8 bases and J 0 bases; nucleotides not matched to a gene: 8. CDR3 coding DNA: TGTGCCAGCGGTGGAGCGGGGGAATACCAAGAGACCCAGTACTTC. Protein: CASGGAGEYQETQYF.

The chain uses TRBV7-3 and TRBJ2-2, with a weak D call TRBD2 (5 bases). The CDR3 is 16 residues long. V lost 5 bases to trimming and J lost 4 bases, with 17 bases between them. The germline CDR1 and CDR2 sequences are SGHTA and FQGTGA. CDR3 in amino acids: CASSPQPPAATGELFF. In DNA form, the CDR3 reads TGTGCCAGCAGCCCCCAACCCCCAGCGGCCACCGGGGAGCTGTTTTTT.

This clone was recorded a few times. The V and J genes are TRBV29-1 and TRBJ2-7; D is undetermined. Germline loops: CDR1 SQVTM, CDR2 ANQGSEA. The CDR3 contains 12 residues. Between the trimmed V and J ends, which lost 3 bases and 0 bases, there was a span of 6 bases. The CDR3 DNA reads TGCAGCGTTGACACAGACTCCTACGAGCAGTACTTC. Its protein is CSVDTDSYEQYF.

The chain recombines TRBV6-6 with TRBJ2-3; no clear D gene. CDR3 size: 12 residues. CDR1 is MNHNY and CDR2 is SVGAGI in the germline V gene (reference sequence). With 6 bases removed from V and 4 bases from J, the gap between germline ends came to 8 bases. This CDR3 reads CASSINPDTQYF. The CDR3 nucleotides read TGTGCCAGCAGCATTAACCCAGATACGCAGTATTTT.

The sample holds a few counts of this clone. The chain couples TRBV29-1 to TRBJ2-3; D not certain. The V end lost 8 bases, the J end lost 3 bases, and 12 bases lay between the germline ends. From germline, CDR1 is SQVTM and CDR2 ANQGSEA. This CDR3 contains 12 residues. In DNA form, the CDR3 reads TGCAGCCAAGATGTCCGGACAGATACGCAGTATTTT. It encodes CSQDVRTDTQYF.

This clone was seen more than once but under ten times. V is TRBV14 and J is TRBJ2-7; TRBD2 aligns across 12 bases. Germline V gene lookup returns CDR1 SGHDN and CDR2 FVKESK. V lost 0 bases to trimming and J lost 6 bases; unmatched junction nucleotides: 3. The CDR3 length is 15 residues. The DNA for the CDR3 is TGTGCCAGCAGCCAAGAGGGACTAGCGGGTTTCGAGCAGTACTTC. Translating gives CASSQEGLAGFEQYF.

The chain employs TRBV5-1 and TRBJ2-5; TRBD2 matches at 11 bases. The CDR3 loop spans 16 amino acids. The germline gives CDR1 SGHRS, CDR2 YFSETQ. V lost 5 bases, J lost 4 bases, and 10 bases stayed unmatched. The CDR3 loop is CASSRNSGGAVETQYF. The CDR3 DNA reads TGCGCCAGCAGTCGGAATAGCGGGGGGGCCGTAGAGACCCAGTACTTC.